Shown below are 24 T cell receptor beta chains from a single sample sequenced in a study of early T cells in non-severe SARS-CoV-2 infection. TCRdb used MiXCR to reprocess the 5' RACE reads, holding one entry per CDR3 protein. The sample lists around 60,000 distinct CDR3 sequences, 9.5% to 15% occurring once. The material sequenced was whole blood. These receptors all stem from an adult who was a healthcare worker with PCR-confirmed SARS-CoV-2 infection or an uninfected control (not recorded which).

V and J are TRBV6-4 and TRBJ2-3; D remains unclear. The CDR3 consists of 13 residues. V was pared by 4 bases and J by 2 bases, with 7 bases between. CDR1 is MRHNA and CDR2 is SNTAGT in the germline V gene. The CDR3 sequence is CASSARSTDTQYF. The CDR3 coding sequence is TGTGCCAGCAGTGCGCGGTCCACAGATACGCAGTATTTT.

This clonotype was seen ten or more times. The V call is TRBV10-3, the J call TRBJ1-4; D is uncertain. Trimming shortened V by 6 bases and J by 5 bases, and 13 bases separated the two germline ends. The germline gives CDR1 ENHRY, CDR2 SYGVKD. The CDR3 consists of 14 residues. The DNA of the CDR3 is TGTGCCATCAGCACGGGAGGTCGGAATGAAAAACTGTTTTTT. Residues: CAISTGGRNEKLFF.

This clonotype has ten or more counts. The V gene is TRBV4-1, the J gene TRBJ2-3; no firm D call. Trimming took off 3 bases at V and 6 bases at J, with 16 bases between the two ends. CDR1 is MGHRA, CDR2 YSYEKL, per germline. CDR3 length: 15 residues. The CDR3, as DNA: TGCGCCAGCAGCCACCCCCTCCTAGAGGAGGATACGCAGTATTTT. Translation: CASSHPLLEEDTQYF.

There are many counts of this clonotype. The rearrangement uses TRBV7-2 and TRBJ1-1; a possible D gene is TRBD1 (5 bases). Trimming left V 5 bases short and J 5 bases short, with 18 bases between. This CDR3 spans 15 amino acids. Germline CDR1 and CDR2: SGHTA and FQGNSA. The CDR3 is CASSLEGGAWTEAFF. For the CDR3, the DNA is TGTGCCAGCAGCCTAGAAGGCGGGGCTTGGACTGAAGCTTTCTTT.

This clonotype was detected ten times or more. V usage is TRBV10-2 and J usage is TRBJ2-7; tentative D call: TRBD2 (6 bases). The CDR3 length is 14 residues. Germline CDR1 is WSHSY and CDR2 is SAAADI. Trimming pared 4 bases from V and 1 base from J, leaving 11 bases between. CDR3 coding DNA: TGCGCCAGCAGTGTGGGGGGAACATCCTACGAGCAGTACTTC. As protein: CASSVGGTSYEQYF.

This clonotype was detected ten times or more. The chain links TRBV6-5 to TRBJ2-5; D not resolved. Trimming left V 6 bases short and J 8 bases short, with 16 bases between. In germline, CDR1 is MNHEY, CDR2 SVGAGI. The CDR3 runs to 13 residues. CDR3 region: CASSDFSGGTQYF. The CDR3 bases are TGTGCCAGCAGCGACTTCAGTGGTGGAACCCAGTACTTC.

This clonotype occurred many times. CDR3 nucleotides: TGTGCCAGCAGCCGGACAGGGATCACTGAAGCTTTCTTT. This sequence encodes CASSRTGITEAFF. V is TRBV11-2 and J is TRBJ1-1; 8 nucleotides match TRBD1. Germline values: CDR1 SGHAT, CDR2 FQNNGV. The J segment lost 4 bases and the V segment lost 5 bases, leaving 3 bases of the junction unmatched. This CDR3 region has 13 residues.

The chain couples TRBV9 to TRBJ1-5; no reliable D call. V dropped 3 bases and J dropped 1 base, with 11 bases sitting between them. The CDR3 is 15 amino acids. Germline V gives CDR1 SGDLS, CDR2 YYNGEE. In DNA form, the CDR3 reads TGTGCCAGCAGCGCGGAGGGTATCAGCAATCAGCCCCAGCATTTT. It translates to CASSAEGISNQPQHF.

The chain joins TRBV15 to TRBJ2-7; no reliable D call. Trimming pared 0 bases from V and 5 bases from J, leaving 23 bases between. The CDR3 contains 18 residues. Germline-derived CDR1 and CDR2 are LNHNV and YYDKDF (reference sequence). CDR3 coding DNA: TGTGCCACCAGCAGAGACACGGGCGGACCTCGAACCCTGAACGAGCAGTACTTC. Its translation: CATSRDTGGPRTLNEQYF.

Ten or more counts support this clonotype. The V and J genes are TRBV11-2 and TRBJ2-3; 12 bases are a match to TRBD2. Germline V gene data show CDR1 as SGHAT and CDR2 as FQNNGV. The trim removed 4 bases at V and 1 base at J, leaving 3 bases unmatched. The CDR3 totals 16 residues. CDR3 sequence reads: CASSSWTSGGTDTQYF. DNA of the CDR3: TGTGCCAGCAGCTCCTGGACTAGCGGGGGCACAGATACGCAGTATTTT.

This clonotype was seen more than once but under ten times. V and J are TRBV27 and TRBJ1-1; D gene uncertain. Germline V gene lookup returns CDR1 MNHEY and CDR2 SMNVEV (reference sequence). The CDR3 is 13 residues long. Trimming left V 2 bases short and J 7 bases short, with 11 bases between. For the CDR3, the DNA is TGTGCCAGCAGTTTAGAAGGGATGGGTGAAGCTTTCTTT. Translating gives CASSLEGMGEAFF.

This clonotype occurred a few times. J is TRBJ2-1 and V is TRBV5-6; a possible D gene is TRBD2 (6 bases). Trimming shortened V by 2 bases and J by 4 bases, and 13 bases separated the two germline ends. From germline, CDR1 is SGHDT and CDR2 YYEEEE. CDR3 length: 15 residues. The CDR3 DNA follows: TGTGCCAGCAGCTTCCGGAGGGCGGGATACAATGAGCAGTTCTTC. Amino acids: CASSFRRAGYNEQFF.

This clonotype was picked up many times. This chain uses TRBV6-6 with TRBJ2-1, with 7 bases fitting TRBD1. The CDR3 length is 13 residues. With 5 bases clipped from V and 6 bases from J, the junction kept 4 bases outside the gene matches. Looked up from germline, CDR1 is MNHNY and CDR2 is SVGAGI (reference sequence). CDR3 sequence reads: CASSEGAPNEQFF. CDR3 sequence (DNA): TGTGCCAGCAGTGAGGGGGCGCCCAATGAGCAGTTCTTC.

The chain uses TRBV7-9 and TRBJ1-1; D not resolved. Germline V CDR1 and CDR2: SEHNR, FQNEAQ (reference sequence). This CDR3 comprises 15 residues. Trimming shortened V by 0 bases and J by 1 base, and 9 bases separated the two germline ends. CDR3 protein: CASSLAGSGNTEAFF. The CDR3, as DNA: TGTGCCAGCAGCTTAGCGGGCAGTGGGAACACTGAAGCTTTCTTT.

This clonotype was seen ten or more times. Here the CDR3 DNA reads TGTGCCAGCTCTCCCAGGGCGGGAGGTTACGAGCAGTACTTC. This sequence encodes CASSPRAGGYEQYF. The V gene is TRBV18, the J gene TRBJ2-7, with 8 bases aligning to TRBD2. The trim removed 6 bases at V and 4 bases at J, leaving 8 bases unmatched. Per germline, CDR1 KGHSH and CDR2 LQKENI. The CDR3 contains 14 residues.

The rearrangement links TRBV5-1 to TRBJ2-3; D ambiguous. Deletions cut 4 bases from V and 2 bases from J, with 5 bases between. The CDR3 is 12 amino acids. Germline CDR1 is SGHRS and CDR2 is YFSETQ. The CDR3 loop reads CASSIDTDTQYF. The CDR3 nucleotides read TGCGCCAGCAGCATAGACACAGATACGCAGTATTTT. The full variable domain, with the rest looked up from reference TRBV5-1 and TRBJ2-3, is KAGVTQTPRYLIKTRGQQVTLSCSPISGHRSVSWYQQTPGQGLQFLFEYFSETQRNKGNFPGRFSGRQFSNSRSEMNVSTLELGDSALYLCASSIDTDTQYFGPGTRLTVL.

The chain links TRBV28 to TRBJ2-1; 11 positions match TRBD2. Trimming took 5 bases from V and 9 from J; bases not matched to a gene: 9. CDR3 length: 15 amino acids. The V gene's germline CDR1 is MDHEN and CDR2 SYDVKM. For the CDR3, the DNA is TGTGCCAGCAGTCCGGGACTAGCGGTTCTGGGTGAGCAGTTCTTC. Residues: CASSPGLAVLGEQFF.

This clonotype is medium-sized in the sample. This chain links TRBV7-2 with TRBJ2-7; weak D call: TRBD1 (5 bases). CDR3 length: 14 residues. Germline V gene data show CDR1 as SGHTA and CDR2 as FQGNSA. The germline V and J ends were trimmed by 5 bases and 4 bases, with 15 bases remaining between them. The CDR3 is CASSPGPGLYEQYF. In DNA form, the CDR3 reads TGTGCCAGCAGCCCCGGACCAGGGCTGTACGAGCAGTACTTC.

This chain links TRBV12-3 or TRBV12-4 with TRBJ2-7; TRBD2 matches at 7 bases. Trimming took 6 bases from V and 3 from J; bases not matched to a gene: 14. CDR3 length equals 16 residues. Here the CDR3 reads CASRQQWGGIHYEQYF. The CDR3 nucleotides are TGTGCCAGCAGACAACAGTGGGGGGGTATCCACTACGAGCAGTACTTC.

This chain links TRBV19 with TRBJ2-5, with 9 positions matching TRBD1. This CDR3 contains 14 residues. CDR1 is LNHDA and CDR2 is SQIVND in the germline V gene (reference sequence). Germline trimming cut 6 bases from V and 6 bases from J; bases unmatched to any gene: 8. The CDR3 nucleotides read TGTGCCAGTAGAGGGAGAGGACAGGGGCAGACCCAGTACTTC. Its protein is CASRGRGQGQTQYF.

At least ten counts were recorded for this clonotype. The chain links TRBV12-5 to TRBJ2-2; D gene uncertain. Looked up from germline, CDR1 is LGHNT and CDR2 is FRNRAP. This CDR3 is 13 amino acids long. V was shortened by 1 base and J by 2 bases, with 2 bases between the two germline ends. CDR3 amino acids: CASGLENTGELFF. DNA for the CDR3: TGTGCTAGTGGTTTGGAAAACACCGGGGAGCTGTTTTTT. The complete variable domain, with remaining parts taken from reference TRBV12-5 and TRBJ2-2, reads DARVTQTPRHKVTEMGQEVTMRCQPILGHNTVFWYRQTMMQGLELLAYFRNRAPLDDSGMPKDRFSAEMPDATLATLKIQPSEPRDSAVYFCASGLENTGELFFGEGSRLTVL.

The rearrangement joins TRBV29-1 to TRBJ2-3, with D unresolved. In germline, CDR1 is SQVTM, CDR2 ANQGSEA. This CDR3 contains 10 residues. Trimming pared 7 bases from V and 4 bases from J, leaving 6 bases between. CDR3 bases: TGCAGCGGTGGGGCAGATACGCAGTATTTT. This encodes CSGGADTQYF.

The J gene is TRBJ2-3, the V gene TRBV6-4; D possibly corresponds to TRBD2 (6 bases). The CDR3 runs 17 residues. Germline CDR1 MRHNA, CDR2 SNTAGT. Trimming pared 6 bases from V and 0 bases from J, leaving 19 bases between. As DNA, the CDR3 is TGTGCCAGCAGCCCAGGAGCGGGCCCTTCTAGCACAGATACGCAGTATTTT. This codes for CASSPGAGPSSTDTQYF.

This clonotype was counted between two and nine times. The chain links TRBV6-5 to TRBJ1-5; TRBD1 might be the D (5 bases). The CDR3 runs to 13 residues. Germline V gene sequence: CDR1 MNHEY, CDR2 SVGAGI. Trimming removed 2 bases from V and 9 bases from J, with 11 bases in between. CDR3 residues: CASSYGGDRPQHF. In nucleotides, the CDR3 is TGTGCCAGCAGTTACGGGGGGGATCGGCCCCAGCATTTT.